Here is one TCR beta chain with its context. The specificity of this receptor is unknown. Base qualities were left out, and no much larger clone turns up one base away. The data derive from a study of CD8+CD57+ T cells in acquired aplastic anemia (dated by TCRdb to the late 2010s). Regarding the study in general: Extracted DNA from sorted CD4+ and CD8+ cells averaged approximately 3.4 ug, ranging from roughly 0.2 to 30 ug. A CD8+CD57+ expansion meant a frequency higher than the mean frequency seen in healthy subjects. Paper-wide results and their limitations: Between patients and healthy controls, no significant difference in CD8+ Simpson's diversity was found (P=0.060). About 28 CD8+ CDR3 sequences were found in both patients and controls but appeared to be highly expressed in patients and within the immunodominant clones of the patients.

Profiling of TCR beta VDJ combinations and CDR3 sequences used genomic DNA as the template. An Illumina HiSeq 2000 was used for TCR repertoire sequencing. Concerning the study's data processing: Repertoire assessment relied on Simpson's diversity index, CDR3 size and DJ length profiles, and TRBV/TRBJ rearrangement plots. The most abundant DNA sequence in the deep sequencing data was taken as the immunodominant clone. CDR3 amino acid sequences were screened for sharing across subjects and were compared with published repertoires and the VDJdb database. TCRdb reanalyzed the raw reads on its own, using fastp at Q25 for trimming and MiXCR for clone calling, and kept in-frame beta chains. Entries are consolidated by CDR3 protein sequence, retaining the most common genes and DNA. It is TCRdb's table, rather than the study itself, that gives the V and J calls and clone size. For this sample the table gives 80,000 to 100,000 distinct CDR3 sequences, of which about 67% were detected only once. The ten largest clonotypes hold over 55% of the sample.

Patients chosen for sequencing had shown expansion of CD8+CD57+ cells by flow cytometry. All patients had severe acquired aplastic anemia diagnosed by International Study of Aplastic Anemia and Agranulocytosis and Camitta criteria. No therapy had been received by the patients at the time of blood sampling. In this study, sorted CD4+ and CD8+ T cells from the blood of healthy subjects and of severe aplastic anemia patients had their TCR repertoires deep-sequenced. In the USA, patient enrollment took place under clinicaltrials.gov protocols 00001620, 01623167, 00001397, 00071045, 00081523 and 00961064. Ficoll-Paque density gradient centrifugation was used to isolate peripheral blood mononuclear cells. Before DNA extraction, CD4+ and CD8+ T cells were sorted by FACS or by magnetic beads. Relative to germline, V is 5 bases shorter and J is 3 bases shorter, with 4 bases between their ends. CDR1 and CDR2 are drawn from the germline V gene (reference sequence): SEHNR, FQNEAQ. The CDR3 sequence holds 12 residues, the cysteine and phenylalanine included. Only the CDR3 region is kept as DNA, spanning 36 bases read in frame from base 1.

Sequencing was carried out using sorted CD4+, CD8+, or CD8+CD57+ T cells (not recorded which) from PBMCs. The origin of this receptor is a human donor with aplastic anemia. The chain was built from TRBV7-9 and TRBJ2-2; the D gene is not confidently resolved. DNA sequence: TGTGCCAGCAGCGGTGACACCGGGGAGCTGTTTTTT. Its translation is CASSGDTGELFF.